This TCR beta chain was sequenced in a study of CD8 T cells in ankylosing spondylitis. Whole-study findings and limits: Typical of ankylosing spondylitis blood, it appeared, was a TCR beta motif of several highly homologous variants. Reports of some motif variants in reactive arthritis synovial fluid and blood predate this one.

Concerning this clonotype itself: No antigen is known for it.

The CDR3 extends over 20 amino acids. Trimming removed 5 bases from V and 0 bases from J; junction bases left unmatched: 13. Germline CDR1 SGHAT, CDR2 FQDESV (reference sequence). TCRdb re-analysed the 5' RACE reads in MiXCR, keeping a single row per CDR3 protein. The sample has about 460,000 distinct CDR3 sequences; approximately 5.3% are singletons. The sequenced material came from blood, either unsorted or a sorted T cell fraction (not recorded which). The chain has TRBV11-1 and TRBJ2-1, with 13 bases identical to TRBD2. The TCR was taken from a male donor with ankylosing spondylitis. CDR3 bases: TGTGCCAGCAGCCCTCCCCGGACTAGCGGGGGACCGCGCTCCTACAATGAGCAGTTCTTC. Its translation is CASSPPRTSGGPRSYNEQFF.